These 15 T cell receptor beta chains were all obtained from the same sample, sequenced in a study of T cells in localized non-small cell lung cancer (TCRdb year 2020). Libraries were made using the immunoSEQ multiplex PCR assay. TCRdb took this table from immuneACCESS and kept in-frame rearrangements with V and J called. Such tables lack part of the clones; where checked against another copy, unresolved V genes explain under half of the gap, and the rest is unexplained. For this sample there are about 60,000 clones; under 90% appear just once. Roughly 1.9% of the sample comes from the top ten. The sample here was peripheral blood, taken before any cancer treatment. These receptors originate from a woman aged 35 to 70 with stage I lung adenocarcinoma.

V and J are TRBV6-5 and TRBJ1-5; 7 positions match TRBD1. Germline V gene sequence: CDR1 MNHEY, CDR2 SVGAGI. The CDR3 runs 15 residues. After removal of 2 bases from V and 6 bases from J, the junction contained 7 bases not matched to a gene. The CDR3 DNA sequence: TGTGCCAGCAGTTACGCCCCCGACAGGGCTCAGCCCCAGCATTTT. Its translation: CASSYAPDRAQPQHF.

The V call is TRBV13, the J call TRBJ2-2, with 11 bases lining up with TRBD1. The length of the CDR3 is 17 residues. V lost 5 bases to trimming and J lost 5 bases; unmatched junction nucleotides: 10. Germline V gene data show CDR1 as PRHDT and CDR2 as FYEKMQ (reference sequence). The CDR3 loop is CASSTRGGQGVTGELFF. The CDR3 DNA follows: TGTGCCAGCAGCACGCGAGGGGGACAGGGGGTAACCGGGGAGCTGTTTTTT.

The CDR3 reads CASSQDQGGETQYF. The CDR3 bases are TGTGCCAGCAGCCAAGATCAAGGGGGAGAGACCCAGTACTTC. The chain employs TRBV4-2 and TRBJ2-5; perhaps TRBD1 as D (6 bases). This CDR3 is 14 amino acids long. Trimming left V 0 bases short and J 4 bases short, with 9 bases between. In germline, CDR1 is LGHNA, CDR2 YNFKEQ.

This chain joins TRBV27 and TRBJ2-1; D is possibly TRBD2 (6 bases). Trimming removed 2 bases from V and 9 bases from J, with 11 bases in between. The CDR3 extends over 13 amino acids. In germline, CDR1 is MNHEY, CDR2 SMNVEV (reference sequence). The CDR3 is CASSLGGSGEQFF. DNA for the CDR3: TGTGCCAGCAGTTTAGGAGGGTCTGGTGAGCAGTTCTTC.

This chain uses TRBV7-2 with TRBJ1-1, with D perhaps matching TRBD1 (5 bases). The CDR3 is made up of 14 amino acids. CDR1 SGHTA and CDR2 FQGNSA come from the germline V gene. Trimming cost V 3 bases and J 1 base, with 9 bases left between them. CDR3 bases: TGTGCCAGCAGCTTCCGGGGGACGAACACTGAAGCTTTCTTT. Translated: CASSFRGTNTEAFF.

This clone has only one observation. The rearrangement uses TRBV29-1 and TRBJ2-5; weak D call: TRBD2 (6 bases). The germline V and J ends were trimmed by 3 bases and 4 bases, with 15 bases remaining between them. This CDR3 region has 14 residues. Per the germline V gene, CDR1 is SQVTM and CDR2 is ANQGSEA. CDR3 nucleotides: TGCAGCGTTGATGGGACTTCCGGGGGAGAGACCCAGTACTTC. This translates into CSVDGTSGGETQYF.

The genes are TRBV28 and TRBJ2-7; D assignment may be TRBD1 or TRBD2 (5 bases each). CDR3 size: 18 residues. Germline CDR1 MDHEN, CDR2 SYDVKM. Trimming stripped 5 bases from V and 0 bases from J, with 23 bases between. The CDR3 sequence: CASSTSGRWRVSSYEQYF. The CDR3 DNA reads TGTGCCAGCAGTACCTCAGGGAGATGGCGCGTAAGCTCCTACGAGCAGTACTTC. Full variable domain (rest looked up from reference TRBV28 and TRBJ2-7): DVKVTQSSRYLVKRTGEKVFLECVQDMDHENMFWYRQDPGLGLRLIYFSYDVKMKEKGDIPEGYSVSREKKERFSLILESASTNQTSMYLCASSTSGRWRVSSYEQYFGPGTRLTVT.

This sequence joins TRBV19 and TRBJ1-1; TRBD1 might be the D (6 bases). CDR3 size: 15 residues. V was shortened by 1 base and J by 1 base, with 10 bases between the two germline ends. CDR1 is LNHDA and CDR2 is SQIVND in the germline V gene (reference sequence). CDR3 bases: TGTGCCAGTAGTATAGGGCAGGGGACGAACACTGAAGCTTTCTTT. Its protein product is CASSIGQGTNTEAFF.

This clone occurred a few times. The rearrangement joins TRBV7-3 to TRBJ2-2; D assignment may be TRBD1 or TRBD2 (6 bases each). This CDR3 contains 15 residues. V was clipped by 4 bases and J by 0 bases, with 9 bases between them. In germline, CDR1 is SGHTA, CDR2 FQGTGA. CDR3 nucleotides: TGTGCCAGCAGCTCCGGGGGCGCGAACACCGGGGAGCTGTTTTTT. Its translation: CASSSGGANTGELFF. Complete variable domain (other parts from reference TRBV7-3 and TRBJ2-2): GAGVSQTPSNKVTEKGKYVELRCDPISGHTALYWYRQSLGQGPEFLIYFQGTGAADDSGLPNDRFFAVRPEGSVSTLKIQRTERGDSAVYLCASSSGGANTGELFFGEGSRLTVL.

This clone was counted a single time. The chain combines TRBV27 with TRBJ1-5; 8 bases align to TRBD1. Germline-derived CDR1 and CDR2 are MNHEY and SMNVEV (reference sequence). The CDR3 runs to 16 residues. The V segment lost 5 bases and the J segment 4 bases; nucleotides outside the gene matches: 10. The CDR3 DNA reads TGTGCCAGCAGTGGAACCTTCGGACAGGGAAATCAGCCCCAGCATTTT. Amino acids: CASSGTFGQGNQPQHF.

This chain links TRBV25-1 with TRBJ2-5; D assignment may be TRBD1 or TRBD2 (7 bases each). CDR3 length: 16 residues. Germline CDR1 is MGHDK and CDR2 is SYGVNS. Trimming pared 1 base from V and 4 bases from J, leaving 16 bases between. This chain's CDR3 is CASSESRGGGSETQYF. The CDR3 DNA is TGTGCCAGCAGTGAATCGCGGGGAGGGGGCTCAGAGACCCAGTACTTC.

The chain carries TRBV25-1 and TRBJ1-3, with no clear D. This CDR3 is built from 14 residues. V lost 5 bases and J 4 bases, leaving 12 bases between the germline ends. The germline gives CDR1 MGHDK, CDR2 SYGVNS. CDR3 DNA: TGTGCCAGCAGTCCACAAACAATCGGAAACACCATATATTTT. Residues: CASSPQTIGNTIYF. Full variable domain (outside the CDR3, taken from reference TRBV25-1 and TRBJ1-3): EADIYQTPRYLVIGTGKKITLECSQTMGHDKMYWYQQDPGMELHLIHYSYGVNSTEKGDLSSESTVSRIRTEHFPLTLESARPSHTSQYLCASSPQTIGNTIYFGEGSWLTVV.

The genes are TRBV27 and TRBJ2-1; TRBD1 might be the D (6 bases). The CDR3 spans 14 residues. The V end lost 6 bases, the J end lost 2 bases, and 11 bases lay between the germline ends. CDR1 and CDR2 (germline): MNHEY, SMNVEV (reference sequence). The CDR3 DNA follows: TGTGCCAGCAGGAGGACAGAAACCTACAATGAGCAGTTCTTC. Translation gives CASRRTETYNEQFF.

The chain couples TRBV13 to TRBJ2-7; the match to TRBD2 covers 7 bases. Trimming took 5 bases from V and 8 from J; bases not matched to a gene: 18. CDR1 PRHDT and CDR2 FYEKMQ come from the germline V gene (reference sequence). This CDR3 has 16 amino acids. The CDR3 DNA sequence: TGTGCCAGCAGCGCCTTTTCTAGCGGAGATAGGCAACAGCAGTACTTC. It encodes CASSAFSSGDRQQQYF.

V gene TRBV11-2 combines with J gene TRBJ2-1; D call uncertain. Germline CDR1 is SGHAT and CDR2 is FQNNGV. CDR3 size: 14 residues. The V end lost 3 bases, the J end lost 5 bases, and 11 bases lay between the germline ends. The CDR3 region has the DNA TGTGCCAGCAGCTTTACCACACTCCACAATGAGCAGTTCTTC. It is translated as CASSFTTLHNEQFF.